This T cell receptor beta chain was profiled in a study of blood T cell repertoires in COVID-19. Data came from immunoSEQ multiplex PCR; TCRdb stores just in-frame clones and leaves some out. The table records 65,000 to 75,000 clones, about three quarters of them present only once. The sequence derives from a man aged 80 or over with acute or convalescent COVID-19. Sequencing was done on a sample of peripheral blood.

The CDR3 sequence is CASNPGQGAYEQYF. The CDR3 DNA is TGTGCCAGCAACCCGGGACAGGGGGCCTACGAGCAGTACTTC. The genes are TRBV2 and TRBJ2-7; TRBD1 matches 11 bases. This CDR3 comprises 14 residues. The junction had 4 bases not matched to a gene; V was cut back by 7 bases and J by 2 bases. Germline CDR1 SNHLY, CDR2 FYNNEI.